This T cell receptor beta chain was recovered during a study of human T cells and chemical hapten exposure (dated by TCRdb to about 2021). As for the study more broadly: For sensitization, 2% DPC in acetone was applied to a roughly 2 cm by roughly 2 cm area of upper inner arm skin. Weekly therapeutic DPC doses were additionally applied to the scalp of patients throughout the roughly 23-week study period. Patch tests used Finn chambers with 0.01% DPC on the upper back, scored after 6 days by International Contact Dermatitis Research Group standards. Alopecia areata with under or over 50% scalp involvement, alopecia totalis and alopecia universalis were represented in the patient cohort, which was mostly female. Libraries were combined into a pool for sequencing, and differences in TCR yield between samples came mainly from small differences in library volumes within the pool. Peripheral blood TCR repertoire changes were tracked in vivo in alopecia patients during primary and secondary sensitization to the hapten diphenylcyclopropenone (DPC). Blood samples were taken from patients before sensitization (week 0) and then at 2, 6 and about 24 weeks after DPC sensitization. Roughly 30 alopecia patients gave blood for TCR sequencing at one to four time points (pre-sensitization, 2, 6 and 24 weeks). Study-level results and caveats: The number of TCRs above 1 in 1000 frequency did not change with DPC sensitization; there was no evidence of global repertoire structure alterations. Patch test score correlated positively with the number of PT1 expanded TCRs, reaching significance at thresholds 8, 16 and 32 but not at 4. After repeated subsampling, the strength of the expansion versus patch-test correlation and the threshold at which it became significant changed. Compared with pre-sensitization or healthy control sets, expanded TCRs formed significantly more large CDR3 similarity clusters, which is consistent with antigen-driven responses. Because every patient had alopecia, a presumed autoimmune disease, the patients' immune response might differ from that of healthy individuals.

The CDR3 runs 15 residues from the cysteine to the phenylalanine. The read is trimmed to its CDR3 DNA, 45 bases read in frame from base 1. V lost 3 bases and J lost 5 bases; the stretch between them is 16 bases long. As encoded in the germline V gene, CDR1 is SGHTA while CDR2 is FQGNSA. Ten or more counts support this clonotype. It lacks a known antigen. No qualities accompany the bases; no much larger clone lies one base away. Explained via the paper, the time point label denotes: patch test 1, 2 weeks after DPC sensitization. What this sample's treatment or condition label stands for: therapeutic diphenylcyclopropenone sensitization with weekly scalp DPC. Blood at each patch-test visit was drawn before the patch test was applied. To be eligible, patients had to be aged 18 to 70, diagnosed with alopecia and judged suitable for DPC therapy, while pregnant patients were excluded. Unfractionated whole blood was collected in Tempus Blood RNA tubes, and total RNA was extracted from that blood.

The protocol used for the library was RACE. TCRdb shows the sequencer as NextSeq 500. During library preparation, unique molecular identifiers were attached to individual cDNA molecules so that TCRs could be counted in a quantitative, reproducible way. Both TCR alpha and TCR beta chains were sequenced from each blood RNA sample. The authors processed their data as follows. A median of around 100,000 TCRs per sample was observed, with a range of about 20,000 to 690,600. The Decombinator software suite was used to annotate the V, J and CDR3 of the TCR reads. To make PS versus PT1 abundance plots, every sample was subsampled to the same number of TCRs (28,000). TCRs were defined as expanded if absent before sensitization and observed at least eight times at the 2-week time point. The raw public reads went through TCRdb reprocessing: fastp at Q25, MiXCR clone calling, in-frame beta chains kept. Rows with a matching CDR3 protein are joined into one entry that keeps the most common DNA and genes. These V and J calls originate from TCRdb's pipeline instead of the authors' own analysis. Recorded for this sample are some 180,000 distinct CDR3 sequences; about 20% of them occurred a single time. Approximately 6.7% of the sample is held by the ten biggest clonotypes.

The sequences come from whole blood, collected in connection with sensitization to the hapten diphenylcyclopropenone (DPC). The clonotype was recovered from a woman aged 45-65 years with alopecia areata. Some clones in this sample may be carry-over from other donors' samples. The chain links TRBV7-2 with TRBJ1-1; possibly the D gene is TRBD1, per 6 matching bases. The nucleotide sequence reads as follows: TGTGCCAGCAGCTTCCGCGGGGGGCGACGGACTGAAGCTTTCTTT. Its product reads: CASSFRGGRRTEAFF.